These 14 T cell receptor beta chains originate from one sample sequenced in a study of blood T cell repertoires in COVID-19. The table came from immunoSEQ multiplex PCR; TCRdb's copy has only in-frame clones and leaves some out. The sample holds around 200,000 clones, approximately 87% seen once. Sample: PBMCs or T cells enriched from blood (not recorded which). These receptors all come from a woman aged 45 to 65 in a cohort exposed to, infected with or recovered from COVID-19 (not recorded which).

V gene TRBV30 combines with J gene TRBJ1-2; D may be TRBD1 (6 bases). Trimming removed 5 bases from V and 8 bases from J, with 15 bases in between. CDR1 and CDR2 (germline): GTSNPN, SVGIG (reference sequence). This CDR3 is 12 amino acids long. The chain's CDR3 is CAWLPPDRGYTF. The CDR3 coding sequence is TGTGCCTGGCTGCCCCCCGACAGGGGCTACACCTTC.

DNA of the CDR3: TGTGCCACCAGACAGGGCCTTAATGAAAAACTGTTTTTT. Protein sequence: CATRQGLNEKLFF. The V and J genes are TRBV19 and TRBJ1-4; TRBD1 aligns across 7 bases. Germline-derived CDR1 and CDR2 are LNHDA and SQIVND (reference sequence). The CDR3 loop spans 13 amino acids. Trimming at V came to 10 bases and at J to 4 bases, leaving 6 bases not matched to a gene.

The V gene is TRBV3-1 (or the pseudogene TRBV3-2), the J gene TRBJ1-1; unclear D gene. V was pared by 6 bases and J by 0 bases, with 11 bases between. Per the germline V gene, CDR1 is LGHDT and CDR2 is YNNKEL (reference sequence). This CDR3 region has 14 residues. This CDR3 reads CASSRQTMNTEAFF. For the CDR3, the DNA is TGTGCCAGCAGTCGCCAAACTATGAACACTGAAGCTTTCTTT.

The chain employs TRBV15 and TRBJ1-2; no clear D. CDR3 size: 12 residues. Trimming removed 5 bases from V and 7 bases from J, with 11 bases in between. Germline V gene data show CDR1 as LNHNV and CDR2 as YYDKDF (reference sequence). CDR3 region: CATSSRESGYTF. In DNA form, the CDR3 reads TGTGCCACCAGCTCGAGAGAAAGTGGCTACACCTTC.

In this sample, this clone turned up once. The J gene is TRBJ1-2, the V gene TRBV4-3; D is perhaps TRBD1 (5 bases). The CDR3 is made up of 14 amino acids. V gave up 1 base and J gave up 8 bases, with 14 bases separating them. The germline CDR1 and CDR2 sequences are LGHNA and YSLEER. Here the CDR3 reads CASSQVGALEGYTF. CDR3 nucleotide sequence: TGCGCCAGCAGCCAAGTTGGGGCTTTAGAGGGCTACACCTTC.

The chain employs TRBV2 and TRBJ2-5, with 10 nucleotides matching TRBD2. Trimming removed 0 bases from V and 5 bases from J; junction bases left unmatched: 9. The germline gives CDR1 SNHLY, CDR2 FYNNEI. This CDR3 spans 17 amino acids. The CDR3 is CASSEALSSGGVETQYF. DNA for the CDR3: TGTGCCAGCAGTGAAGCGCTTTCTAGCGGGGGTGTCGAGACCCAGTACTTC.

The rearrangement uses TRBV30 and TRBJ2-2; 8 bases match TRBD1. Germline CDR1 is GTSNPN and CDR2 is SVGIG (reference sequence). J gave up 5 bases and V 8 bases, and 10 bases lay outside the gene matches. The CDR3 totals 14 residues. CDR3 protein: CAGRTGRKTGELFF. CDR3 bases: TGTGCCGGTAGGACAGGGAGGAAGACCGGGGAGCTGTTTTTT.

The rearrangement joins TRBV4-1 to TRBJ2-4; D call uncertain. This CDR3 region has 15 residues. Trimming shortened V by 4 bases and J by 4 bases, and 14 bases separated the two germline ends. Germline lookup yields CDR1 MGHRA and CDR2 YSYEKL. This CDR3 reads CASSRLLVDKNIQYF. The CDR3 DNA reads TGCGCCAGCAGCCGGTTACTGGTAGATAAAAACATTCAGTACTTC.

The chain combines TRBV25-1 with TRBJ2-1, with TRBD2 matching over 9 bases. The CDR3 totals 15 residues. Germline CDR1 MGHDK, CDR2 SYGVNS. J lost 7 bases, V lost 6 bases, and 10 bases had no gene match. This CDR3 reads CASSVTSGLRNEQFF. CDR3 nucleotides: TGTGCCAGCAGCGTTACTAGCGGGTTGAGAAATGAGCAGTTCTTC.

This chain links TRBV30 with TRBJ2-1; D possibly corresponds to TRBD2 (5 bases). The CDR3 runs to 12 residues. Germline lookup yields CDR1 GTSNPN and CDR2 SVGIG (reference sequence). The V end lost 0 bases, the J end lost 8 bases, and 8 bases lay between the germline ends. The CDR3 sequence: CAWSVEGYEQFF. Written as DNA, the CDR3 is TGTGCCTGGAGTGTTGAGGGATATGAGCAGTTCTTC.

This chain uses TRBV4-2 with TRBJ2-3; tentative D call: TRBD2 (5 bases). The germline CDR1 and CDR2 sequences are LGHNA and YNFKEQ. CDR3 length: 15 amino acids. Trimming cost V 0 bases and J 8 bases, with 15 bases left between them. The CDR3 here is CASSQDLVASSTQYF. CDR3 DNA sequence: TGTGCCAGCAGCCAAGATCTCGTCGCTAGCAGTACGCAGTATTTT.

This clone was detected only once. The chain employs TRBV5-4 and TRBJ1-2; possible D gene TRBD1, 5 bases. Trimming took 1 base from V and 2 from J, leaving 6 bases between them. Per the germline V gene, CDR1 is SGHNT and CDR2 is YYREEE (reference sequence). This CDR3 has 13 residues. The CDR3 reads CASSLPGNYGYTF. CDR3 coding DNA: TGTGCCAGCAGCTTGCCAGGGAACTATGGCTACACCTTC.

The chain employs TRBV6-5 and TRBJ1-3, with TRBD1 matching over 8 bases. CDR1 is MNHEY and CDR2 is SVGAGI in the germline V gene. The CDR3 runs to 16 residues. The junction had 5 bases not matched to a gene; V was cut back by 0 bases and J by 4 bases. The CDR3 DNA follows: TGTGCCAGCAGTTACTCCGGGACAGGCAAGGGAAACACCATATATTTT. As protein: CASSYSGTGKGNTIYF.

The rearrangement uses TRBV5-6 and TRBJ2-5; D call uncertain. The V end lost 6 bases, the J end lost 2 bases, and 14 bases lay between the germline ends. This CDR3 comprises 14 residues. Germline CDR1 is SGHDT and CDR2 is YYEEEE. CDR3 nucleotides: TGTGCCAGCACATGGCGTGACGGGCAAGAGACCCAGTACTTC. Translated, it gives CASTWRDGQETQYF.